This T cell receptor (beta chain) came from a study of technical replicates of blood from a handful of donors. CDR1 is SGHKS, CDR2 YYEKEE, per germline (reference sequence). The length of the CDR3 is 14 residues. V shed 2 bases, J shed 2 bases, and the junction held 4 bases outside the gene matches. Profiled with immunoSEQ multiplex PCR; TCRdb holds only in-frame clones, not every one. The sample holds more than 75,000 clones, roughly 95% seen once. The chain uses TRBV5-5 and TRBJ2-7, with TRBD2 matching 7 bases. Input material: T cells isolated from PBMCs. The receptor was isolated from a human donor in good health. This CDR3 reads CASSFRDYTYEQYF. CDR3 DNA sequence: TGTGCCAGCAGCTTCAGGGACTACACCTACGAGCAGTACTTC.